This T cell receptor (beta chain) was sequenced during a study of blood T cell repertoires in COVID-19. Overall study: Samples of COVID-19 (acute and convalescent) were obtained from the United States, Italy and Spain.

This clone showed up just once. The V end was cut by 4 bases, the J end by 0 bases, with 7 bases between. Germline loops: CDR1 SQVTM, CDR2 ANQGSEA. The CDR3 runs 13 residues. In the original workflow: Nucleated cell counts were estimated from reference gene primer amplification. TCRdb's table, derived via immunoSEQ multiplex PCR, lists solely in-frame clones and lacks some. D and trimming were read from the DNA, whereas the V and J calls and clone size are those reported in that table. The sample yields roughly 460,000 clones, about 87% seen once. The sequenced material came from peripheral blood. The chain links TRBV29-1 to TRBJ1-5, with unresolved D. The source of this sequence is a young man with COVID-19, enrolled during active disease. The CDR3 loop is CSVGGISNQPQHF. The CDR3 coding sequence is TGCAGCGTTGGAGGAATTAGCAATCAGCCCCAGCATTTT.